This T cell receptor beta chain was found in a study of blood T cell repertoires in COVID-19 (dated by TCRdb to the early 2020s). About the full investigation: Samples covering the acute and convalescent phases of COVID-19 were provided by collaborators in the United States, Italy and Spain. A freely available public database, intended as a resource for researchers studying the immune response to SARS-CoV-2, is where the repertoires were released. The prospective study material was composed of cDNA or gDNA derived from T cells, B-cell-depleted T cells, or PBMCs. Where HLA class I and class II types were available, the types were taken from metadata supplied by the sample provider, not from assay-based typing. The dataset comprised deeply sampled blood TCRbeta repertoires from subjects exposed to, actively infected with, or recovered from COVID-19. The samples were drawn from two sources: the first 160 participants of the ongoing ImmuneRACE study, and 1,200 or so subjects contributed by 6 global collaborators. A de-identified subject ID, COVID-19 status, age in years and sex were almost always included in the sample metadata. Study-level results and caveats: The amount of clinical and demographic metadata varied by source and participant and was provided uncurated.

The immunoSEQ Assay, a bias-controlled multiplex PCR, was used to amplify TCRbeta CDR3 regions from genomic DNA. The source study handled its data this way. The number of nucleated cells in each sample was estimated from the amplification of reference gene primers within the assay. To quantify the absolute abundance of each unique TCRbeta CDR3 rearrangement, sequence reads were collapsed and filtered. Productive Simpson clonality was computed per sample as the square root of Simpson's diversity index over productive rearrangements. Not all clones reach the TCRdb copy of this immuneACCESS table, which keeps in-frame sequences only. Checked studies attribute under half of the gap to unresolved V genes and leave the rest unexplained. That table gives V, J and clone size, and the DNA gave D and trimming. Across this sample there are approximately 120,000 clones, with approximately 85% seen only once. The top ten hold 15% to 20% of the sample.

This clone was seen a handful of times. Its antigen specificity is not known. No quality values exist for individual bases; no much larger clone is one base distant. Taken from cysteine to phenylalanine, the CDR3 has 16 residues. Only the CDR3 DNA is retained, 48 bases long and in frame from the first base. The germline V gene (reference sequence) yields SGHNT for CDR1 and YYREEE for CDR2. V is shortened by 4 bases, J by 0 bases, and the region joining them spans 11 bases. At one collaborating source in Seattle, patients were enrolled during active infection and were followed longitudinally through the course of disease. Whole blood was collected in K2EDTA tubes by collaborating institutions according to the institutions' own protocols. For TCRbeta analysis, collaborator samples were shipped as frozen whole blood, as isolated PBMCs, or as DNA extracted from either sample type.

The sequence was collected from a man younger than 45 with COVID-19, enrolled during active disease. The sample consisted of peripheral blood. The chain was built from TRBV5-4 and TRBJ2-6; perhaps TRBD2 is the D gene, with 5 bases matching. The DNA is as follows: TGTGCCAGCAGCCCTTTTGGGAGCTCTGGGGCCAACGTCCTGACTTTC. Its protein product is CASSPFGSSGANVLTF.